This TCR beta chain was sequenced for a study of regulatory T cells in long-lasting Graves disease. CDR3 length: 15 residues. Germline assignment: CDR1 SGHTA and CDR2 FQGNSA. The V and J ends lost 5 bases and 0 bases respectively, with 12 bases between them. Points from the study as a whole: Newly diagnosed Graves' patients exceeded persistent ones in TCR diversity.

This clonotype came up many times. Its antigen is unknown. Construction of the TCR beta libraries employed iRepertoire HTBI primers in conjunction with Arm-PCR of CDR3 regions. Per the original methods: Overall, samples carried more than 55 TRBV and about 15 TRBJ segments. TCRdb passed the multiplex PCR reads through MiXCR, listing each CDR3 protein once. What appears here as the V and J calls and clone size reflects TCRdb's work, not the paper's. The data contain some 410,000 distinct CDR3 sequences, over 15% of them seen just once; the ten biggest clones take up approximately 11%. Time point noted: newly diagnosed GD, antithyroid drugs for less than 3 months. PBMC-derived RNA was used for the TCR library. The same sample was also studied in work on T cells in Graves' hyperthyroidism and ophthalmopathy.

This specimen was peripheral blood mononuclear cells (PBMCs), taken at new diagnosis, from a patient treated with antithyroid drugs. The origin of this receptor is a woman aged 25-40 years with Graves disease. This rearrangement joins TRBV7-2 to TRBJ2-3; no firm D call. CDR3 residues: CASSVIPTSTDTQYF. The CDR3 nucleotides read TGTGCCAGCAGCGTAATACCAACTAGCACAGATACGCAGTATTTT.